Listed below are T cell receptor beta chains from one sample, sequenced in a study of regulatory T cells in long-lasting Graves disease. Each CDR3 protein is one row after TCRdb ran MiXCR on the multiplex PCR reads. The profile shows hundreds of thousands of distinct CDR3 sequences, 15% of them singletons. The same specimen was also included in a second study, on T cells in Graves' hyperthyroidism and ophthalmopathy.

The material was peripheral blood mononuclear cells (PBMCs), obtained at new diagnosis, from a patient treated with antithyroid drugs. The receptors originated from a woman between 35 and 50 years old with Graves disease. CDR3s leave out the opening cysteine and the closing phenylalanine or tryptophan.

>TRBJ2-4|TRBV5-1
ASGRDRDTLAKNIQY
>TRBJ2-7|TRBV12-3/TRBV12-4
ASTLRGTSYEQY
>TRBJ2-2|TRBV4-3
ASSQEAGGRTGELF
>TRBJ2-6|TRBV30
AWRRAGLSGANVLT
>TRBJ2-1|TRBV9
ASSWGAGGDNEQF
>TRBJ1-6|TRBV27
ASRTGTGEAPLH
>TRBJ2-1|TRBV2
ASSDPGLNEQF
>TRBJ2-7|TRBV5-1
ASSLEAGAGEQY
>TRBJ2-2|TRBV2
ASSGTSDYTGELF
>TRBJ2-1|TRBV7-6
ASSATLAGGSEQF
>TRBJ1-4|TRBV7-2
ASSILRGQGTNEKLF
>TRBJ2-2|TRBV12-3/TRBV12-4
ASSHTTGQNTGELF
>TRBJ1-2|TRBV29-1
SVGTGGGYYGYT
>TRBJ1-4|TRBV28
ASSQDTLVEKLF
>TRBJ1-2|TRBV5-1
ASSETGGIDGYT
>TRBJ2-2|TRBV10-2
ASSERFRAPPGELF
>TRBJ1-1|TRBV19
ASSMTGVTEAF
>TRBJ2-5|TRBV7-7
ASSSSEIETQY
>TRBJ1-3|TRBV3-1
ASSQPRQRGNTIY
>TRBJ2-5|TRBV10-2
ASRGLQETQY
>TRBJ2-1|TRBV14
ASSQDLGAGGYNEQF
>TRBJ2-1|TRBV2
ASSVELARNEQF
>TRBJ1-3|TRBV15
ATSRASGNTIY
>TRBJ1-1|TRBV3-1
ASSHWGGRGNTEAF
>TRBJ2-7|TRBV9
ASSSGTGAQY
>TRBJ2-7|TRBV19
ASSISGRELADEQY
>TRBJ2-7|TRBV28
ASSPRTAATDYEQY
>TRBJ2-1|TRBV7-9
ASSLTSYNEQF
>TRBJ2-1|TRBV27
ASSPTIAELYNEQF
>TRBJ2-1|TRBV7-9
ASSLAALSENEQF
>TRBJ1-1|TRBV6-2/TRBV6-3
ASSYRMDTEAF
>TRBJ1-6|TRBV20-1
SANRQDSNSPLH
>TRBJ2-2|TRBV7-6
ASSLPASGSTGELF
>TRBJ1-2|TRBV28
ASSATPSGGSYGYT
>TRBJ1-5|TRBV30
AWSWGALPGQPQH
>TRBJ2-5|TRBV27
ASSKLPTSGRKGPQETQY
>TRBJ2-2|TRBV3-1
ASSQDEVAGELF
>TRBJ1-1|TRBV19
ASSLTRVGTEAF
>TRBJ1-1|TRBV7-9
ASSLTGVEAF
>TRBJ1-1|TRBV18
ASSPDPTEAF
>TRBJ1-4|TRBV7-9
ASGPGPFNEKLF
>TRBJ1-2|TRBV7-9
ASSFGTGAKYGYT
>TRBJ2-1|TRBV5-5
ASSTLAGSSYNEQF
>TRBJ2-5|TRBV6-1
ATLGGLQETQY
>TRBJ2-1|TRBV19
ASSIGGSPGAEQF
>TRBJ1-4|TRBV3-1
ASSLGWKLF
>TRBJ1-5|TRBV28
ASSFTVDNQPQH
>TRBJ2-2|TRBV11-3
ASSLESSGRAGTGELF
>TRBJ2-7|TRBV11-3
ASSSSRGPEQY
>TRBJ1-6|TRBV5-4
ASSRNLGSYNSPLH
>TRBJ2-5|TRBV5-1
ASSHGLAGDGETQY
>TRBJ2-1|TRBV28
ASRRTGYNEQF
>TRBJ2-1|TRBV25-1
ASSDQGTSDYNEQF
>TRBJ2-5|TRBV2
ASSVSVQETQY
>TRBJ2-1|TRBV3-1
ASSLQSGRRHNEQF